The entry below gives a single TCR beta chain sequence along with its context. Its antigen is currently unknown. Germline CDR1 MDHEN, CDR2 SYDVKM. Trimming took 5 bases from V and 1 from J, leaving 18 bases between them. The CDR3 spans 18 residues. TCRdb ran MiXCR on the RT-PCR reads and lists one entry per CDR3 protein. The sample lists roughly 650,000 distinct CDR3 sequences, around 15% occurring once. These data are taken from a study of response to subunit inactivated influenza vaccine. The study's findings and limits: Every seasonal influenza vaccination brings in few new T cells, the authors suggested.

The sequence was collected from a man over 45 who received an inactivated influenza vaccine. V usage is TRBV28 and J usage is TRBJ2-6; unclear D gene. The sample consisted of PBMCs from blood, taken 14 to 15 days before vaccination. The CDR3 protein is CASSPQSLTLSGANVLTF. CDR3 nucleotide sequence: TGTGCCAGCAGTCCCCAGAGCCTTACCTTATCTGGGGCCAACGTCCTGACTTTC.